The 30 T cell receptor beta chains in this list originate from one sample, sequenced in a study of neurological immune-mediated disorders. TCRdb called the 5' RACE reads again in MiXCR, with one record for every CDR3 protein. Of approximately 58,000 distinct CDR3 sequences listed, 10% to 12% are singletons. Sequenced input: PBMCs. Every receptor here comes from a man aged 55 to 70 in good health.

This clonotype has a count of ten or more. CDR3 sequence: CASSRRVPYSNQPQHF. The DNA of the CDR3 is TGTGCCAGCAGTCGACGGGTTCCCTATAGCAATCAGCCCCAGCATTTT. The V gene is TRBV6-2 or TRBV6-3, the J gene TRBJ1-5; no firm D call. V lost 5 bases to trimming and J lost 0 bases, with 14 bases between them. This CDR3 region has 16 residues. CDR1 is MNHEY and CDR2 is SVGEGT in the germline V gene.

This clonotype was picked up a small number of times. Just one base apart from a much larger clone, this may be a read error. This sequence joins TRBV7-2 and TRBJ1-2; maybe TRBD1 (6 bases). Germline assignment: CDR1 SGHTA and CDR2 FQGNSA. The CDR3 loop spans 14 amino acids. The ends were cut back, 3 bases at V and 0 bases at J, with 8 bases in the middle. DNA for the CDR3: TGTGCCAGCAGCTTGGGGGCAGCTAACTATGGCTACACCTTC. This translates into CASSLGAANYGYTF.

This clonotype was counted at least ten times. The rearrangement uses TRBV7-2 and TRBJ2-7, with D possibly called TRBD1 or TRBD2 (7 bases each). Trimming stripped 3 bases from V and 0 bases from J, with 12 bases between. This CDR3 region has 15 residues. Germline values: CDR1 SGHTA, CDR2 FQGNSA. The CDR3 loop reads CASSLQGGSSYEQYF. The DNA of the CDR3 is TGTGCCAGCAGCTTGCAGGGGGGGAGCTCCTACGAGCAGTACTTC.

Details on this clonotype: At one end, the junction sequence differs from germline, possibly due to a read error. The chain couples TRBV7-2 to TRBJ1-1, with D hard to call. Germline V gene data show CDR1 as SGHTA and CDR2 as FQGNSA. The CDR3 runs to 13 residues. DNA of the CDR3: TGTGCCAGCCGCTTATATAAGAACACTGAAGCTTTCTTT. Encoded protein: CASRLYKNTEAFF. Filled out from reference TRBV7-2 and TRBJ1-1, the complete variable domain reads GAGVSQSPSNKVTEKGKDVELRCDPISGHTALYWYRQSLGQGLEFLIYFQGNSAPDKSGLPSDRFSAERTGGSVSTLTIQRTQQEDSAVYLCASRLYKNTEAFFGQGTRLTVV.

The chain carries TRBV7-6 and TRBJ1-3; no firm D call. Trimming left V 5 bases short and J 0 bases short, with 14 bases between. Looked up from germline, CDR1 is SGHVS and CDR2 is FNYEAQ. This CDR3 is 16 amino acids long. The CDR3 sequence is CASSQSSGVSGNTIYF. The DNA for the CDR3 is TGTGCCAGCAGCCAATCGTCTGGCGTCTCTGGAAACACCATATATTTT.

This clonotype was seen many times. The chain joins TRBV12-3 or TRBV12-4 to TRBJ2-2; D unresolved. V was cut by 10 bases and J by 4 bases, with 19 bases left in between. The CDR3 runs 15 residues. In DNA form, the CDR3 reads TGTGCCAAACCTTCCGGGCTCCTCGGCACCGGGGAGCTGTTTTTT. It is translated as CAKPSGLLGTGELFF.

This clonotype was found many times. The V call is TRBV5-1, the J call TRBJ2-7; D may be TRBD1 (6 bases). V gave up 0 bases and J gave up 5 bases, with 12 bases separating them. The CDR3 runs to 14 residues. CDR1 SGHRS and CDR2 YFSETQ come from the germline V gene. CDR3 sequence reads: CASSLVAGAHEQYF. The DNA for the CDR3 is TGCGCCAGCAGCTTGGTAGCAGGGGCTCACGAGCAGTACTTC.

This clonotype came up many times. The V and J genes are TRBV7-6 and TRBJ2-3, with 11 bases aligning to TRBD2. This CDR3 is 16 amino acids long. CDR1 is SGHVS, CDR2 FNYEAQ, per germline. The junction had 1 base not matched to a gene; V was cut back by 1 base and J by 1 base. CDR3 residues: CASSLVTSGGTDTQYF. In DNA form, the CDR3 reads TGTGCCAGCAGCTTAGTGACTAGCGGGGGCACAGATACGCAGTATTTT.

This clonotype was counted at least ten times. The rearrangement links TRBV2 to TRBJ2-2; TRBD1 matches 9 bases. This CDR3 has 17 residues. The V gene end was trimmed by 2 bases and the J gene end by 4 bases; junction bases not matched to a gene: 8. Germline CDR1 is SNHLY and CDR2 is FYNNEI. CDR3 in amino acids: CASSERDHRGLTGELFF. CDR3 coding DNA: TGTGCCAGCAGTGAAAGGGATCACAGGGGGCTCACCGGGGAGCTGTTTTTT.

This clonotype was found many times. The rearrangement joins TRBV20-1 to TRBJ2-2; D is ambiguous. V was trimmed by 0 bases and J by 1 base, leaving 15 bases between them. The CDR3 covers 17 residues. Germline lookup yields CDR1 DFQATT and CDR2 SNEGSKA (reference sequence). CDR3 in amino acids: CSARDPFETVNTGELFF. Written as DNA, the CDR3 is TGCAGTGCTAGAGATCCTTTCGAGACTGTGAACACCGGGGAGCTGTTTTTT.

This clonotype has ten or more counts. The rearrangement links TRBV20-1 to TRBJ2-5; no clear D. Germline V gene lookup returns CDR1 DFQATT and CDR2 SNEGSKA (reference sequence). The CDR3 has 13 residues. V gave up 5 bases and J gave up 4 bases, with 14 bases separating them. Written as DNA, the CDR3 is TGCAGTGCTGACCCGGAGCCGCTAGAGACCCAGTACTTC. It translates to CSADPEPLETQYF.

V gene TRBV4-3 combines with J gene TRBJ2-3; D gene uncertain. Germline V gives CDR1 LGHNA, CDR2 YSLEER. The CDR3 has 13 amino acids. Deletions cut 0 bases from V and 4 bases from J, with 5 bases between. This CDR3 is CASSQERPDTQYF. For the CDR3, the DNA is TGCGCCAGCAGCCAAGAACGACCAGATACGCAGTATTTT.

This clonotype was seen many times. The J gene is TRBJ1-2, the V gene TRBV7-2; 10 bases fit TRBD1. This CDR3 comprises 16 residues. Germline CDR1 reads SGHTA; CDR2 reads FQGNSA. The V segment lost 3 bases and the J segment 6 bases; nucleotides outside the gene matches: 10. CDR3: CASSFLVGDRGDGYTF. DNA of the CDR3: TGTGCCAGCAGCTTCTTAGTCGGGGACAGGGGAGATGGCTACACCTTC.

This clonotype has only a few counts. This chain connects TRBV3-1 to TRBJ1-1; no clear D. Looked up from germline, CDR1 is LGHDT and CDR2 is YNNKEL (reference sequence). The CDR3 length is 15 residues. V shed 0 bases and J shed 8 bases, with 16 bases lying between them. The CDR3 DNA sequence: TGTGCCAGCAGCCAAGATTTCGGAGGGAACGACGAAGCTTTCTTT. This encodes CASSQDFGGNDEAFF.

This clonotype was counted ten times or more. This rearrangement joins TRBV20-1 to TRBJ1-1, with D possibly matching TRBD1 (6 bases). V lost 1 base and J 5 bases, leaving 20 bases between the germline ends. The CDR3 spans 16 residues. Germline-derived CDR1 and CDR2 are DFQATT and SNEGSKA (reference sequence). Here the CDR3 reads CSARAQGWGAGTEAFF. The CDR3 DNA is TGCAGTGCTAGAGCGCAAGGTTGGGGGGCGGGGACTGAAGCTTTCTTT.

This clonotype was seen at least ten times. The chain links TRBV4-2 to TRBJ1-1, with D uncertain. The ends were cut back, 2 bases at V and 4 bases at J, with 11 bases in the middle. Per germline, CDR1 LGHNA and CDR2 YNFKEQ. This CDR3 spans 14 amino acids. CDR3 sequence reads: CASSQLALGTEAFF. Here the CDR3 DNA reads TGTGCCAGCAGCCAATTGGCCCTGGGCACTGAAGCTTTCTTT.

This clonotype has just a few counts. This chain joins TRBV7-6 and TRBJ2-5; TRBD2 is a possible D gene (5 bases). The CDR3 runs 10 residues. Trimming removed 8 bases from V and 5 bases from J, with 6 bases in between. CDR1 is SGHVS, CDR2 FNYEAQ, per germline. CDR3 region: CASGGETQYF. The CDR3 DNA follows: TGTGCCAGCGGCGGGGAGACCCAGTACTTC.

At least ten counts were recorded for this clonotype. CDR3 loop: CASRPGQDRNYGYTF. CDR3 nucleotide sequence: TGTGCCAGCAGACCCGGACAGGATCGTAACTATGGCTACACCTTC. This sequence joins TRBV12-3 or TRBV12-4 and TRBJ1-2; 7 positions agree with TRBD1. Losses at the gene ends were 6 bases for V and 1 base for J; bases not matched to a gene: 8. The CDR3 loop spans 15 amino acids.

This clonotype was found many times. This chain uses TRBV10-3 with TRBJ2-7, with D maybe TRBD2 (7 bases). V was cut by 3 bases and J by 4 bases, with 22 bases left in between. This CDR3 is built from 17 residues. The germline gives CDR1 ENHRY, CDR2 SYGVKD. This CDR3 reads CAISDPSAGAPRYEQYF. The CDR3 DNA reads TGTGCCATCAGTGACCCGAGCGCGGGGGCCCCTAGGTACGAGCAGTACTTC.

This chain links TRBV7-2 with TRBJ2-3, with D maybe TRBD1 (6 bases). The germline CDR1 and CDR2 sequences are SGHTA and FQGNSA. The CDR3 is 15 residues long. Trimming took 5 bases from V and 3 from J, leaving 15 bases between them. The CDR3 reads CASSPPGERTDTQYF. The CDR3 region has the DNA TGTGCCAGCAGCCCCCCAGGGGAGAGGACAGATACGCAGTATTTT.

In its sample, this clonotype was seen many times. The chain couples TRBV5-1 to TRBJ2-7; a possible D gene is TRBD1 (6 bases). V lost 4 bases to trimming and J lost 0 bases, with 11 bases between them. CDR1 and CDR2 (germline): SGHRS, YFSETQ. The CDR3 is 14 residues long. This chain's CDR3 is CASSPQQGSYEQYF. CDR3 coding DNA: TGCGCCAGCAGCCCACAACAGGGCTCCTACGAGCAGTACTTC. The full variable domain, its missing parts supplied by reference TRBV5-1 and TRBJ2-7, is KAGVTQTPRYLIKTRGQQVTLSCSPISGHRSVSWYQQTPGQGLQFLFEYFSETQRNKGNFPGRFSGRQFSNSRSEMNVSTLELGDSALYLCASSPQQGSYEQYFGPGTRLTVT.

This clonotype was counted at least ten times. The chain links TRBV20-1 to TRBJ2-7; TRBD1 aligns across 10 bases. This CDR3 region has 15 residues. After removal of 3 bases from V and 4 bases from J, the junction contained 9 bases not matched to a gene. The germline V gene encodes CDR1 DFQATT and CDR2 SNEGSKA (reference sequence). This CDR3 reads CSASPGTGVRYEQYF. In DNA, the CDR3 is TGCAGTGCTAGTCCCGGGACAGGGGTGCGTTACGAGCAGTACTTC.

This clonotype was observed many times. This chain links TRBV20-1 with TRBJ2-6; D gene ambiguous. Between the trimmed V and J ends, which lost 6 bases and 0 bases, there was a span of 12 bases. The germline V gene encodes CDR1 DFQATT and CDR2 SNEGSKA (reference sequence). The CDR3 contains 15 residues. The CDR3 spells CSAHRVASGANVLTF. In DNA, the CDR3 is TGCAGTGCCCACCGAGTGGCCTCTGGGGCCAACGTCCTGACTTTC.

This clonotype appeared many times. V gene TRBV18 combines with J gene TRBJ2-5, with TRBD2 matching over 7 bases. The junction had 4 bases not matched to a gene; V was cut back by 3 bases and J by 3 bases. Looked up from germline, CDR1 is KGHSH and CDR2 is LQKENI. The CDR3 loop spans 14 amino acids. The CDR3 nucleotides read TGTGCCAGCTCACCGGCCAGCGGGGAAGAGACCCAGTACTTC. Protein sequence: CASSPASGEETQYF.

This clonotype has ten or more counts. V is TRBV20-1 and J is TRBJ1-2; perhaps TRBD1 as D (5 bases). V was pared by 3 bases and J by 3 bases, with 11 bases between. From germline, CDR1 is DFQATT and CDR2 SNEGSKA (reference sequence). The length of the CDR3 is 13 residues. CDR3 in DNA: TGCAGTGCTAGGGAGGGACTAGACTATGGCTACACCTTC. This gives the protein CSAREGLDYGYTF.

This clonotype was detected many times. For the CDR3, the DNA is TGTGCCAGCAGTCCGTCAGCTTATCAGCCCCAGCATTTT. The encoded protein is CASSPSAYQPQHF. This chain links TRBV6-6 with TRBJ1-5; D not certain. With 5 bases removed from V and 5 bases from J, the gap between germline ends came to 10 bases. Germline lookup yields CDR1 MNHNY and CDR2 SVGAGI (reference sequence). The CDR3 totals 13 residues.

The chain couples TRBV2 to TRBJ1-5; D perhaps matches TRBD1 (6 bases). The V gene lost 1 base and the J gene lost 2 bases, with 12 bases spanning the gap. CDR1 and CDR2 from the germline V gene are SNHLY and FYNNEI. The CDR3 spans 16 residues. Here the CDR3 reads CASSEEIRGGNQPQHF. Here the CDR3 DNA reads TGTGCCAGCAGTGAAGAGATCAGGGGTGGCAATCAGCCCCAGCATTTT. Full variable domain (outside the CDR3, taken from reference TRBV2 and TRBJ1-5): EPEVTQTPSHQVTQMGQEVILRCVPISNHLYFYWYRQILGQKVEFLVSFYNNEISEKSEIFDDQFSVERPDGSNFTLKIRSTKLEDSAMYFCASSEEIRGGNQPQHFGDGTRLSIL.

There are many counts of this clonotype. The chain's CDR3 is CASSFGGGTLGEQFF. Here the CDR3 DNA reads TGTGCCAGCAGCTTCGGCGGGGGAACCTTGGGTGAGCAGTTCTTC. The rearrangement uses TRBV7-9 and TRBJ2-1; 7 bases line up with TRBD2. V dropped 3 bases and J dropped 9; count of bases not matched to a gene: 11. CDR1 is SEHNR, CDR2 FQNEAQ, per germline (reference sequence). CDR3 size: 15 residues. The full variable domain, its missing parts supplied by reference TRBV7-9 and TRBJ2-1, is DTGVSQNPRHKITKRGQNVTFRCDPISEHNRLYWYRQTLGQGPEFLTYFQNEAQLEKSRLLSDRFSAERPKGSFSTLEIQRTEQGDSAMYLCASSFGGGTLGEQFFGPGTRLTVL.

This clonotype was seen ten or more times. The chain employs TRBV12-3 or TRBV12-4 and TRBJ1-1; a possible D gene is TRBD1 (5 bases). The CDR3 contains 12 residues. V lost 5 bases to trimming and J lost 9 bases, with 13 bases between them. Written as DNA, the CDR3 is TGTGCCAGCAGTAGACAGACTCGGAAAGCTTTCTTT. Amino acids: CASSRQTRKAFF.

V and J are TRBV20-1 and TRBJ1-5; tentative D call: TRBD1 (6 bases). Between the trimmed V and J ends, which lost 2 bases and 2 bases, there was a span of 19 bases. Germline V gives CDR1 DFQATT, CDR2 SNEGSKA (reference sequence). The CDR3 totals 17 residues. CDR3 protein: CSARPTKGGYGNQPQHF. CDR3 DNA sequence: TGCAGTGCTAGACCTACCAAGGGGGGGTACGGCAATCAGCCCCAGCATTTT.